The clone carrying this TCR beta chain was observed many times. One entry per CDR3 protein results from TCRdb running MiXCR on the 5' RACE reads. This table has some 500,000 distinct CDR3 sequences, around an eighth appearing once. This entry belongs to a study of T cells after yellow fever vaccination. The CDR3 runs 12 residues. The V end was cut by 0 bases, the J end by 7 bases, with 3 bases between. Germline values: CDR1 KGHDR, CDR2 SFDVKD. This sequence was found in a man aged 30-40 years who received the YFV17D yellow fever vaccine. The source was PBMCs, collected on the day of the yellow fever booster vaccination. The chain is built from TRBV24-1 and TRBJ2-1; D is unclear. CDR3 coding DNA: TGTGCCACCAGTGATTTGGGGAATGAGCAGTTCTTC. It yields the protein CATSDLGNEQFF.